Listed below are T cell receptor beta chains from one sample, sequenced in a study of T cell responses to AZD1222 COVID-19 vaccine. Sequenced by immunoSEQ multiplex PCR; TCRdb stores in-frame clones only, minus some. The sample lists roughly 180,000 clones; more than 85% were seen once. Sequencing was performed on peripheral blood, taken 28 days after the second AZD1222 dose. These receptors were collected from an adult who received the AZD1222 COVID-19 vaccine. Both conserved end residues are part of each CDR3. The D gene is left open where the match is weak. Size tells how often a clone was seen (once, few, many) or the class of an expanded clone, and some rows leave it out.

D gene: .; V gene: TRBV7-3; J gene: TRBJ1-2; clone size: .; CDR3 protein: CASSSGTLEGYTF; CDR3 DNA: TGTGCCAGCAGCTCTGGGACCTTGGAAGGCTACACCTTC
D gene: TRBD2; V gene: TRBV18; J gene: TRBJ2-5; clone size: .; CDR3 protein: CASSPSGAASSQETQYF; CDR3 DNA: TGTGCCAGCTCACCAAGCGGGGCAGCATCATCCCAAGAGACCCAGTACTTC
D gene: .; V gene: TRBV19; J gene: TRBJ1-4; clone size: .; CDR3 protein: CASSRRATNEKLFF; CDR3 DNA: TGTGCCAGTAGTCGCAGGGCAACTAATGAAAAACTGTTTTTT
D gene: .; V gene: TRBV4-1; J gene: TRBJ2-7; clone size: .; CDR3 protein: CASSQEGGLTGKQYF; CDR3 DNA: TGCGCCAGCAGCCAAGAAGGGGGACTGACCGGCAAGCAGTACTTC
D gene: .; V gene: TRBV7-6; J gene: TRBJ2-5; clone size: .; CDR3 protein: CASSPQSTLGETQYF; CDR3 DNA: TGTGCCAGCAGCCCTCAATCCACCCTAGGGGAGACCCAGTACTTC
D gene: TRBD1; V gene: TRBV19; J gene: TRBJ2-7; clone size: .; CDR3 protein: CASSMGTGGYEQYF; CDR3 DNA: TGTGCCAGTAGTATGGGGACAGGGGGCTACGAGCAGTACTTC
D gene: .; V gene: TRBV19; J gene: TRBJ1-1; clone size: once; CDR3 protein: CASSRWAGMNTEAFF; CDR3 DNA: TGTGCCAGTAGTAGGTGGGCAGGCATGAACACTGAAGCTTTCTTT
D gene: .; V gene: TRBV6-5; J gene: TRBJ2-7; clone size: .; CDR3 protein: CASGLQVGEQYF; CDR3 DNA: TGTGCCAGCGGATTACAGGTTGGGGAGCAGTACTTC
D gene: .; V gene: TRBV9; J gene: TRBJ2-2; clone size: .; CDR3 protein: CASSAHPGNTGELFF; CDR3 DNA: TGTGCCAGCAGCGCGCACCCAGGGAACACCGGGGAGCTGTTTTTT
D gene: .; V gene: TRBV2; J gene: TRBJ2-7; clone size: .; CDR3 protein: CASTDGAEQYF; CDR3 DNA: TGTGCCAGCACCGACGGGGCGGAGCAGTACTTC
D gene: TRBD2; V gene: TRBV18; J gene: TRBJ2-3; clone size: .; CDR3 protein: CASSPLTSGSEDTQYF; CDR3 DNA: TGTGCCAGCTCACCATTGACTAGCGGGAGTGAGGATACGCAGTATTTT
D gene: .; V gene: TRBV12-3/TRBV12-4; J gene: TRBJ1-2; clone size: .; CDR3 protein: CASSLGGDLGYTF; CDR3 DNA: TGTGCCAGCAGTTTAGGGGGGGACCTTGGCTACACCTTC
D gene: TRBD1; V gene: TRBV3-1/TRBV3-2; J gene: TRBJ2-7; clone size: .; CDR3 protein: CASSQRYGQGAYEQYF; CDR3 DNA: TGTGCCAGCAGCCAAAGATACGGACAGGGGGCCTACGAGCAGTACTTC
D gene: .; V gene: TRBV7-9; J gene: TRBJ1-4; clone size: .; CDR3 protein: CASSLTGAGEKLFF; CDR3 DNA: TGTGCCAGCAGCTTAACGGGGGCTGGTGAAAAACTGTTTTTT
D gene: .; V gene: TRBV2; J gene: TRBJ1-4; clone size: .; CDR3 protein: CASSYGTNEKLFF; CDR3 DNA: TGTGCCAGCAGTTACGGGACAAACGAAAAACTGTTTTTT
D gene: .; V gene: TRBV4-2; J gene: TRBJ2-2; clone size: .; CDR3 protein: CASSIRAQGSNTGELFF; CDR3 DNA: TGTGCCAGCAGTATTAGGGCACAGGGATCGAACACCGGGGAGCTGTTTTTT
D gene: TRBD1; V gene: TRBV10-2; J gene: TRBJ1-1; clone size: .; CDR3 protein: CASKETGGTEAFF; CDR3 DNA: TGCGCCAGCAAAGAGACAGGGGGAACTGAAGCTTTCTTT
D gene: TRBD1; V gene: TRBV19; J gene: TRBJ1-2; clone size: few; CDR3 protein: CASSDTGTANYGYTF; CDR3 DNA: TGTGCCAGTAGTGATACCGGGACAGCTAACTATGGCTACACCTTC
D gene: .; V gene: TRBV9; J gene: TRBJ1-5; clone size: .; CDR3 protein: CASSVGQHNQPQHF; CDR3 DNA: TGTGCCAGCAGCGTTGGGCAGCACAATCAGCCCCAGCATTTT
D gene: .; V gene: TRBV6-1; J gene: TRBJ1-5; clone size: .; CDR3 protein: CASSESRPNQPQHF; CDR3 DNA: TGTGCCAGCAGTGAAAGCAGGCCTAATCAGCCCCAGCATTTT
D gene: .; V gene: TRBV11-2; J gene: TRBJ2-5; clone size: .; CDR3 protein: CASSRETTTLQETQYF; CDR3 DNA: TGTGCCAGCAGTCGCGAGACTACAACCCTCCAAGAGACCCAGTACTTC
D gene: .; V gene: TRBV12-3/TRBV12-4; J gene: TRBJ1-2; clone size: .; CDR3 protein: CASSLEGDYGYTF; CDR3 DNA: TGTGCCAGCAGTTTAGAAGGGGACTATGGCTACACCTTC
D gene: .; V gene: TRBV5-5; J gene: TRBJ2-4; clone size: .; CDR3 protein: CASSLGVPENIQYF; CDR3 DNA: TGTGCCAGCAGCTTGGGCGTTCCCGAAAACATTCAGTACTTC
D gene: .; V gene: TRBV6-6; J gene: TRBJ2-2; clone size: .; CDR3 protein: CASNPEGAGELFF; CDR3 DNA: TGTGCCAGCAATCCGGAGGGTGCCGGGGAGCTGTTTTTT
D gene: .; V gene: TRBV5-1; J gene: TRBJ2-1; clone size: once; CDR3 protein: CASSPGGGPEGNEQFF; CDR3 DNA: TGCGCCAGCAGCCCCGGAGGAGGCCCCGAGGGAAATGAGCAGTTCTTC
D gene: TRBD1; V gene: TRBV10-2; J gene: TRBJ1-6; clone size: once; CDR3 protein: CASSSTGGNSPLHF; CDR3 DNA: TGCGCCAGCAGTTCGACAGGGGGTAATTCACCCCTCCACTTT
D gene: .; V gene: TRBV11-1; J gene: TRBJ2-2; clone size: .; CDR3 protein: CASRSQGYGELFF; CDR3 DNA: TGTGCCAGCAGATCGCAGGGTTACGGGGAGCTGTTTTTT
D gene: .; V gene: TRBV6-1; J gene: TRBJ1-1; clone size: .; CDR3 protein: CASSEEGPLNTEAFF; CDR3 DNA: TGTGCCAGCAGTGAAGAGGGACCGCTGAACACTGAAGCTTTCTTT
D gene: .; V gene: TRBV5-1; J gene: TRBJ2-5; clone size: .; CDR3 protein: CASSLEGDGETQYF; CDR3 DNA: TGCGCCAGCAGCTTGGAGGGGGATGGGGAGACCCAGTACTTC
D gene: .; V gene: TRBV19; J gene: TRBJ1-5; clone size: .; CDR3 protein: CASKARARNQPQHF; CDR3 DNA: TGTGCCAGTAAGGCAAGGGCCCGCAATCAGCCCCAGCATTTT
D gene: TRBD1; V gene: TRBV7-9; J gene: TRBJ2-2; clone size: .; CDR3 protein: CASSLTGRTPLELFF; CDR3 DNA: TGTGCCAGCAGTTTGACAGGGAGAACACCTTTGGAGCTGTTTTTT
D gene: TRBD1; V gene: TRBV7-9; J gene: TRBJ1-2; clone size: .; CDR3 protein: CASSSGTGALYGYTF; CDR3 DNA: TGTGCCAGCAGCTCGGGGACAGGGGCGCTCTATGGCTACACCTTC
D gene: TRBD1; V gene: TRBV14; J gene: TRBJ1-3; clone size: .; CDR3 protein: CASSRKGTGRSLSSGNTIYF; CDR3 DNA: TGTGCCAGCAGCCGGAAGGGGACAGGGCGATCCCTGAGCTCTGGAAACACCATATATTTT
D gene: .; V gene: TRBV23-1; J gene: TRBJ1-6; clone size: .; CDR3 protein: CASRTGSGLVSSYNSPLHF; CDR3 DNA: TGCGCCAGCAGGACGGGGTCGGGACTGGTGAGCTCCTATAATTCACCCCTCCACTTT
D gene: TRBD1; V gene: TRBV27; J gene: TRBJ2-1; clone size: .; CDR3 protein: CASSSTRQGGYNEQFF; CDR3 DNA: TGTGCCAGCAGTTCCACCCGACAGGGGGGATACAATGAGCAGTTCTTC
D gene: TRBD2; V gene: TRBV27; J gene: TRBJ2-1; clone size: .; CDR3 protein: CASRTGTSGVSYNEQFF; CDR3 DNA: TGTGCCAGCAGAACCGGGACTAGCGGGGTTTCATACAATGAGCAGTTCTTC
D gene: TRBD1; V gene: TRBV3-1/TRBV3-2; J gene: TRBJ2-7; clone size: .; CDR3 protein: CASSQGTASYEQYF; CDR3 DNA: TGTGCCAGCAGCCAGGGGACAGCATCCTACGAGCAGTACTTC
D gene: TRBD2; V gene: TRBV11-3; J gene: TRBJ2-1; clone size: .; CDR3 protein: CASSLDPPGGPFDEQFF; CDR3 DNA: TGTGCCAGCAGCTTAGATCCCCCGGGGGGGCCGTTCGATGAGCAGTTCTTC
D gene: TRBD1; V gene: TRBV4-1; J gene: TRBJ1-2; clone size: .; CDR3 protein: CASSQGSRQGDGYTF; CDR3 DNA: TGCGCCAGCAGCCAAGGAAGTCGACAGGGCGATGGCTACACCTTC
D gene: TRBD1; V gene: TRBV5-1; J gene: TRBJ2-2; clone size: once; CDR3 protein: CASKSPEDRGLTGELFF; CDR3 DNA: TGCGCCAGCAAGTCCCCGGAGGACAGGGGACTTACCGGGGAGCTGTTTTTT
D gene: .; V gene: TRBV6-2/TRBV6-3; J gene: TRBJ1-2; clone size: .; CDR3 protein: CASSYTGGPRGYTF; CDR3 DNA: TGTGCCAGCAGTTACACTGGGGGTCCTCGCGGCTACACCTTC
D gene: TRBD1; V gene: TRBV2; J gene: TRBJ1-6; clone size: .; CDR3 protein: CASSEATGRNSPLHF; CDR3 DNA: TGTGCCAGCAGTGAAGCGACAGGGCGCAATTCACCCCTCCACTTT
D gene: .; V gene: TRBV6-2/TRBV6-3; J gene: TRBJ2-7; clone size: .; CDR3 protein: CASSYWGQSYEQYF; CDR3 DNA: TGTGCCAGCAGTTATTGGGGGCAGTCCTACGAGCAGTACTTC
D gene: TRBD2; V gene: TRBV19; J gene: TRBJ2-3; clone size: .; CDR3 protein: CASSLPGPRGSDTQYF; CDR3 DNA: TGTGCCAGTAGTTTGCCGGGCCCGCGGGGGTCAGATACGCAGTATTTT
D gene: .; V gene: TRBV2; J gene: TRBJ2-1; clone size: .; CDR3 protein: CASNHQGMNEQFF; CDR3 DNA: TGTGCCAGCAATCATCAGGGGATGAATGAGCAGTTCTTC
D gene: .; V gene: TRBV3-1/TRBV3-2; J gene: TRBJ1-6; clone size: .; CDR3 protein: CASSRDLRNSPLHF; CDR3 DNA: TGTGCCAGCAGCCGGGACCTAAGAAATTCACCCCTCCACTTT
D gene: .; V gene: TRBV19; J gene: TRBJ1-1; clone size: .; CDR3 protein: CASSIGAGSGTEAFF; CDR3 DNA: TGTGCCAGTAGTATAGGCGCAGGGTCGGGGACTGAAGCTTTCTTT
D gene: TRBD1; V gene: TRBV12-5; J gene: TRBJ1-2; clone size: .; CDR3 protein: CASGLAGTGGNYGYTF; CDR3 DNA: TGTGCTAGTGGTTTGGCCGGAACAGGGGGGAACTATGGCTACACCTTC
D gene: TRBD1; V gene: TRBV27; J gene: TRBJ1-6; clone size: .; CDR3 protein: CASSSGTGSSSYNSPLHF; CDR3 DNA: TGTGCCAGCAGTTCCGGGACAGGGAGTTCGTCCTATAATTCACCCCTCCACTTT
D gene: TRBD2; V gene: TRBV13; J gene: TRBJ2-7; clone size: .; CDR3 protein: CASSPAAGAGASYEQYF; CDR3 DNA: TGTGCCAGCAGCCCAGCCGCGGGAGCGGGGGCCTCCTACGAGCAGTACTTC
D gene: TRBD1; V gene: TRBV5-4; J gene: TRBJ2-1; clone size: .; CDR3 protein: CASSEGQGSYNEQFF; CDR3 DNA: TGTGCCAGCAGCGAGGGACAGGGATCCTACAATGAGCAGTTCTTC
D gene: .; V gene: TRBV2; J gene: TRBJ2-3; clone size: .; CDR3 protein: CASNRQGGADTQYF; CDR3 DNA: TGTGCCAGTAACCGCCAGGGAGGAGCGGATACGCAGTATTTT
D gene: TRBD2; V gene: TRBV5-1; J gene: TRBJ2-3; clone size: .; CDR3 protein: CASSLIAGGPPDTQYF; CDR3 DNA: TGCGCCAGCAGCTTGATCGCGGGAGGGCCCCCAGATACGCAGTATTTT
D gene: .; V gene: TRBV4-3; J gene: TRBJ1-1; clone size: .; CDR3 protein: CASSHGLREAFF; CDR3 DNA: TGCGCCAGCAGCCACGGCTTGCGGGAAGCTTTCTTT
D gene: .; V gene: TRBV6-5; J gene: TRBJ2-1; clone size: .; CDR3 protein: CASSYSSYNEQFF; CDR3 DNA: TGTGCCAGCAGTTATTCCAGTTACAATGAGCAGTTCTTC
D gene: TRBD2; V gene: TRBV6-6; J gene: TRBJ2-7; clone size: .; CDR3 protein: CASRREGSSYEQYF; CDR3 DNA: TGTGCCAGCAGAAGGGAGGGCTCCTCCTACGAGCAGTACTTC
D gene: .; V gene: TRBV5-8; J gene: TRBJ1-2; clone size: once; CDR3 protein: CASSLNSDIYGYTF; CDR3 DNA: TGTGCCAGCAGCTTGAATTCAGACATCTATGGCTACACCTTC
D gene: .; V gene: TRBV11-2; J gene: TRBJ2-7; clone size: .; CDR3 protein: CASSWDSYEQYF; CDR3 DNA: TGTGCCAGCAGCTGGGATTCCTACGAGCAGTACTTC
D gene: .; V gene: TRBV4-1; J gene: TRBJ2-3; clone size: .; CDR3 protein: CASSLVLYTDTQYF; CDR3 DNA: TGCGCCAGCAGCCTAGTCTTATACACAGATACGCAGTATTTT
D gene: .; V gene: TRBV27; J gene: TRBJ1-1; clone size: .; CDR3 protein: CASKHRGGQSNTEAFF; CDR3 DNA: TGTGCCAGCAAACACCGGGGGGGACAATCGAACACTGAAGCTTTCTTT